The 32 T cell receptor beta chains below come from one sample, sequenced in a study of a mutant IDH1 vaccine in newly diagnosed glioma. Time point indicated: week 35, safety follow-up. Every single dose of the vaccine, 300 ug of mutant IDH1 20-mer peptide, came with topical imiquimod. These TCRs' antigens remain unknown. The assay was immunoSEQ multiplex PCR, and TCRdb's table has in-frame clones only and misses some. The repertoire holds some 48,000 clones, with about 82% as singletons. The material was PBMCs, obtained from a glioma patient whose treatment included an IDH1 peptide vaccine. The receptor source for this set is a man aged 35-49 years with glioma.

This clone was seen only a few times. As DNA, the CDR3 is TGTGCCAGAGAGACAGGGGAAGCTTTCTTT. It codes for CARETGEAFF. This chain links TRBV7-2 with TRBJ1-1, with TRBD1 matching over 7 bases. Germline CDR1 is SGHTA and CDR2 is FQGNSA. J gave up 8 bases and V 9 bases, and 3 bases lay outside the gene matches. CDR3 length: 10 amino acids.

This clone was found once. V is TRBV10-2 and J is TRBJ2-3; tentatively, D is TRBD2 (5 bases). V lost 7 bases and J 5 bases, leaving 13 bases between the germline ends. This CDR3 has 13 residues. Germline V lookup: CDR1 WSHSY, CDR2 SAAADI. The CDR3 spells CASNKDWEDTQYF. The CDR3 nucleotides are TGCGCCAGCAACAAGGACTGGGAAGATACGCAGTATTTT.

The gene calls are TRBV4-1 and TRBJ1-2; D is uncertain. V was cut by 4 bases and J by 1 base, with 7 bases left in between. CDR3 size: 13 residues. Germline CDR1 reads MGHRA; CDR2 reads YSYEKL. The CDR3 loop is CASSPRNNYGYTF. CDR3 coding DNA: TGCGCCAGCAGCCCGCGGAATAACTATGGCTACACCTTC.

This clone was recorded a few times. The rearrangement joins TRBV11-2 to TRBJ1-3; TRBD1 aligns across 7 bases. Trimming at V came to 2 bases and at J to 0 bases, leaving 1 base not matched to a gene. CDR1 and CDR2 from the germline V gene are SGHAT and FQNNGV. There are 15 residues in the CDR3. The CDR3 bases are TGTGCCAGCAGCTTATACAGGGGCTCTGGAAACACCATATATTTT. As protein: CASSLYRGSGNTIYF.

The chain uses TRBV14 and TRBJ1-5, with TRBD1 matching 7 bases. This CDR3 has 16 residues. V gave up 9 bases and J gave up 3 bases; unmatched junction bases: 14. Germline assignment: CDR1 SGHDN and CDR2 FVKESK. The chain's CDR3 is CARNQYYRGTNQPQHF. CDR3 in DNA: TGTGCCAGAAATCAGTACTACAGGGGAACCAATCAGCCCCAGCATTTT.

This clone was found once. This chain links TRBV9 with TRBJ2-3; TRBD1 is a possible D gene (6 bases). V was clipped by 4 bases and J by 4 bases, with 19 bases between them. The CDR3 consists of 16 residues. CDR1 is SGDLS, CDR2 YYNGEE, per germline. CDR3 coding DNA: TGTGCCAGCAGCCCCGGTCAGGGGCCCCCCGCAGATACGCAGTATTTT. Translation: CASSPGQGPPADTQYF.

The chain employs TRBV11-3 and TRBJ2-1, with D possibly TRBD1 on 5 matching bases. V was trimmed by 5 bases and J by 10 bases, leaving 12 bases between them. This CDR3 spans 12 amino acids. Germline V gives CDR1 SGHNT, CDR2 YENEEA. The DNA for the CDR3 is TGTGCCAGCAGCCCCAGAGACAGCGAGCAGTTCTTC. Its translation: CASSPRDSEQFF. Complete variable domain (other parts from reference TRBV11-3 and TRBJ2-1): EAGVVQSPRYKIIEKKQPVAFWCNPISGHNTLYWYLQNLGQGPELLIRYENEEAVDDSQLPKDRFSAERLKGVDSTLKIQPAELGDSAVYLCASSPRDSEQFFGPGTRLTVL.

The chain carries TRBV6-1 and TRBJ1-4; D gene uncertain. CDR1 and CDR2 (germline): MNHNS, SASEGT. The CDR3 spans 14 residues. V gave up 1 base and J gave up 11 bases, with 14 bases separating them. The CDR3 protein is CASSEEGGSAKLFF. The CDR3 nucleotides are TGTGCCAGCAGTGAAGAGGGAGGGTCCGCCAAACTGTTTTTT.

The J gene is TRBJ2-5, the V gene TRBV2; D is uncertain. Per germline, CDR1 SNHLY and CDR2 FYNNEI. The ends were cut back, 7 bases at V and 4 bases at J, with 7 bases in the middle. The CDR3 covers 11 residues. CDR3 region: CASILSETQYF. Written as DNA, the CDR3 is TGTGCCAGCATCTTATCAGAGACCCAGTACTTC.

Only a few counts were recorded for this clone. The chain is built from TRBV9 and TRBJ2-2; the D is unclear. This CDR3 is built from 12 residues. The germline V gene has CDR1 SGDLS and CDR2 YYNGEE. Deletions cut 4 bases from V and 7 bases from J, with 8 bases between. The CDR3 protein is CASSPPVGELFF. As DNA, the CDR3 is TGTGCCAGCAGCCCCCCGGTCGGGGAGCTGTTTTTT.

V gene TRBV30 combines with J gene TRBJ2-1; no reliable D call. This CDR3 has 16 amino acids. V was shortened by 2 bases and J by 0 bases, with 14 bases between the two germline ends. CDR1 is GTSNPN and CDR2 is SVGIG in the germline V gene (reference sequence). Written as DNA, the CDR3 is TGTGCCTGGAGTTTGGCCGGCTCCAGCTCCTACAATGAGCAGTTCTTC. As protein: CAWSLAGSSSYNEQFF. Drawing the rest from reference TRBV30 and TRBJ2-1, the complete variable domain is SQTIHQWPATLVQPVGSPLSLECTVEGTSNPNLYWYRQAAGRGLQLLFYSVGIGQISSEVPQNLSASRPQDRQFILSSKKLLLSDSGFYLCAWSLAGSSSYNEQFFGPGTRLTVL.

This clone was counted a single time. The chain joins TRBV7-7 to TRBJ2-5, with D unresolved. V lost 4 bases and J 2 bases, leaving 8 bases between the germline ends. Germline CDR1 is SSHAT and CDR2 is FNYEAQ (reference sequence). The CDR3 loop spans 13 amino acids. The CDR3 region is CASSSGFQETQYF. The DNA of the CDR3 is TGTGCCAGCAGCTCCGGGTTTCAAGAGACCCAGTACTTC.

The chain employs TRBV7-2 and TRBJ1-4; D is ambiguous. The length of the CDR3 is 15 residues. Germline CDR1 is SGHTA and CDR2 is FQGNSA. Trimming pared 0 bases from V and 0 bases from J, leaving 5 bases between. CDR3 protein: CASSLALSTNEKLFF. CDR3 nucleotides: TGTGCCAGCAGCTTAGCGCTCTCAACTAATGAAAAACTGTTTTTT.

The CDR3 sequence: CASSGDSANQPQHF. The CDR3 bases are TGTGCCAGCAGCGGCGACAGTGCAAATCAGCCCCAGCATTTT. The J gene is TRBJ1-5, the V gene TRBV6-1; D might be TRBD1 (5 bases). Trimming removed 6 bases at V and 4 bases at J, with 13 bases between. Germline assignment: CDR1 MNHNS and CDR2 SASEGT. The CDR3 sequence is 14 residues long.

The CDR3: CASSLDRDRSAVGELFF. The CDR3 DNA reads as TGTGCCAGCAGCTTAGACCGGGACAGGTCCGCGGTCGGGGAGCTGTTTTTT. The gene calls are TRBV11-3 and TRBJ2-2; 8 positions agree with TRBD1. Looked up from germline, CDR1 is SGHNT and CDR2 is YENEEA. V was pared by 0 bases and J by 7 bases, with 10 bases of the junction left unmatched. The CDR3 extends over 17 amino acids.

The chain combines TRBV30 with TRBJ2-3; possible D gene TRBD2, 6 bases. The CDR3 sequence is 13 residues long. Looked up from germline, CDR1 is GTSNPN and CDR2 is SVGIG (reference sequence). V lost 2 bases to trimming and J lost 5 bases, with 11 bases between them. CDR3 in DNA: TGTGCCTGGAGTTCGATCGGGGGAGATACGCAGTATTTT. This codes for CAWSSIGGDTQYF.

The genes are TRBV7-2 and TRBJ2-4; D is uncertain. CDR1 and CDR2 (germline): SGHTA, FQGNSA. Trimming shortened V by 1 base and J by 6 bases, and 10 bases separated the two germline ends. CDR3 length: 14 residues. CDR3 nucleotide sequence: TGTGCCAGCAGCTTAGATGTTCAGTCAAACATTCAGTACTTC. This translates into CASSLDVQSNIQYF.

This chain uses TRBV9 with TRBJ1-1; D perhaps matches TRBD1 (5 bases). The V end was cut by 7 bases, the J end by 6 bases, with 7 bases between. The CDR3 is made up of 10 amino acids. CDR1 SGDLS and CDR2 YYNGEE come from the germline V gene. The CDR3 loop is CASGGSEAFF. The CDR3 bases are TGTGCCAGCGGGGGGTCTGAAGCTTTCTTT.

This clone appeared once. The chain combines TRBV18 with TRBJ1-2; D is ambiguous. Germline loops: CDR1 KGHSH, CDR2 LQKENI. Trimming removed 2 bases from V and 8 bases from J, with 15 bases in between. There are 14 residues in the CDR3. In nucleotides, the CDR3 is TGTGCCAGCTCACCAGGGTCAGCCGGCCAGGGCTACACCTTC. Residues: CASSPGSAGQGYTF. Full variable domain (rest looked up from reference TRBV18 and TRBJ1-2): NAGVMQNPRHLVRRRGQEARLRCSPMKGHSHVYWYRQLPEEGLKFMVYLQKENIIDESGMPKERFSAEFPKEGPSILRIQQVVRGDSAAYFCASSPGSAGQGYTFGSGTRLTVV.

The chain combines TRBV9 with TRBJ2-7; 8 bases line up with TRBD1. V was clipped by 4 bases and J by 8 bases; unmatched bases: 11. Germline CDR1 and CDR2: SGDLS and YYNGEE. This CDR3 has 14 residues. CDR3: CASSSDPRQGKQYV. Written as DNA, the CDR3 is TGTGCCAGCAGCTCCGACCCGAGACAGGGGAAGCAGTACGTC.

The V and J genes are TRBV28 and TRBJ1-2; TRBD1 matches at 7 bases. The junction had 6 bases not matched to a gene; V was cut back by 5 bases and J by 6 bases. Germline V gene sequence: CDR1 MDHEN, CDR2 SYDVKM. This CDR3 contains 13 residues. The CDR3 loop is CASSHPGQDGYTF. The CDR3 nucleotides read TGTGCCAGCAGTCACCCCGGACAGGATGGCTACACCTTC.

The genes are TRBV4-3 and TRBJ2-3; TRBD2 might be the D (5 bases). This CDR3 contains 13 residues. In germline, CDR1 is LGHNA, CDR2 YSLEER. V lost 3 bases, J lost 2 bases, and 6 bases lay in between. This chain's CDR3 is CASSHGVTDTQYF. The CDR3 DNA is TGCGCCAGCAGCCACGGGGTCACAGATACGCAGTATTTT.

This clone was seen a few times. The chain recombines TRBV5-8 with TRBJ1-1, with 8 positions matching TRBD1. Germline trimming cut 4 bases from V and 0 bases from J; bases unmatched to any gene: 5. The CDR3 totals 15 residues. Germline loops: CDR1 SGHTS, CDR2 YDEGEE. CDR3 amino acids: CASSGTGLLNTEAFF. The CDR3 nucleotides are TGTGCCAGCAGCGGGACAGGTCTCCTGAACACTGAAGCTTTCTTT.

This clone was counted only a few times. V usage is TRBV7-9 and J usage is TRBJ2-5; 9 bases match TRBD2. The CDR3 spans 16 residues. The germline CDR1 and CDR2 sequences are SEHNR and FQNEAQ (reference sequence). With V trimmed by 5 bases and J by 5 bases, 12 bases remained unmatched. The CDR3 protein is CASSLPSQREVETQYF. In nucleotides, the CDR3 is TGTGCCAGCAGCCTCCCGTCGCAGCGGGAGGTGGAGACCCAGTACTTC.

CDR3 sequence: CASSPNGLSTDTQYF. Here the CDR3 DNA reads TGTGCCAGCAGCCCAAATGGACTTAGCACAGATACGCAGTATTTT. The genes are TRBV7-8 and TRBJ2-3, with a possible D match to TRBD2 (5 bases). Germline V CDR1 and CDR2: SGHVS, FQNEAQ. This CDR3 has 15 residues. The V end was cut by 5 bases, the J end by 0 bases, with 12 bases between.

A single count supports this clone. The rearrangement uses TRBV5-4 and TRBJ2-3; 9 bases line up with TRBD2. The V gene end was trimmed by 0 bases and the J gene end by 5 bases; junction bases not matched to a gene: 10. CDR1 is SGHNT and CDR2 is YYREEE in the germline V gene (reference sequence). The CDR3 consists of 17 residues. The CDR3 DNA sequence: TGTGCCAGCAGCTTGGTGGGCGGGAGGGCCCAGGGAGATACGCAGTATTTT. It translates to CASSLVGGRAQGDTQYF. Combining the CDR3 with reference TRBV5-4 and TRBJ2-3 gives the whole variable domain ETGVTQSPTHLIKTRGQQVTLRCSSQSGHNTVSWYQQALGQGPQFIFQYYREEENGRGNFPPRFSGLQFPNYSSELNVNALELDDSALYLCASSLVGGRAQGDTQYFGPGTRLTVL.

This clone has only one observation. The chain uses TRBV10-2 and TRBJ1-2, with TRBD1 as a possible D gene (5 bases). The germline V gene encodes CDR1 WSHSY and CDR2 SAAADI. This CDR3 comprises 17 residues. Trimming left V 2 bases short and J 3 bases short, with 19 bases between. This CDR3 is CASSETGSHSYDYGYTF. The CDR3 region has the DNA TGCGCCAGCAGTGAGACAGGAAGTCACTCCTATGACTATGGCTACACCTTC.

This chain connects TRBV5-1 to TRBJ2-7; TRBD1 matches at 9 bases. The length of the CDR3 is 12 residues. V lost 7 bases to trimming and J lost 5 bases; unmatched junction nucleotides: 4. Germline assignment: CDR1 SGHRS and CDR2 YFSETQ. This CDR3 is CASRDRDDEQYF. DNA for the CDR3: TGCGCCAGCCGGGACAGGGATGACGAGCAGTACTTC.

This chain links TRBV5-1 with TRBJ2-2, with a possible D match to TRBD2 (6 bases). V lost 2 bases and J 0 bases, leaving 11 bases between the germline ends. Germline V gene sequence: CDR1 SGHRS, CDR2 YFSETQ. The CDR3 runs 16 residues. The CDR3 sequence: CASSLRWGANTGELFF. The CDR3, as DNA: TGCGCCAGCAGCTTAAGGTGGGGGGCGAACACCGGGGAGCTGTTTTTT.

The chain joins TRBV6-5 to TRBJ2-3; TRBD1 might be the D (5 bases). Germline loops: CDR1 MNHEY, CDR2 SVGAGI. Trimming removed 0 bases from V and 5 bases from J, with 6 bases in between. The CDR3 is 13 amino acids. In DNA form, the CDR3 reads TGTGCCAGCAGTTACTCCAGGGTAGATACGCAGTATTTT. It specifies CASSYSRVDTQYF.

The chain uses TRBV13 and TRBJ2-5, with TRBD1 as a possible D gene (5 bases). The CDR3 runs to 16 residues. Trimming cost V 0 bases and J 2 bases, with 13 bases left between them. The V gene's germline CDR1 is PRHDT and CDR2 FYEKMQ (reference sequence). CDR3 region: CASSLGLRTIQETQYF. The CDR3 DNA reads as TGTGCCAGCAGCTTAGGGCTACGGACAATTCAAGAGACCCAGTACTTC.

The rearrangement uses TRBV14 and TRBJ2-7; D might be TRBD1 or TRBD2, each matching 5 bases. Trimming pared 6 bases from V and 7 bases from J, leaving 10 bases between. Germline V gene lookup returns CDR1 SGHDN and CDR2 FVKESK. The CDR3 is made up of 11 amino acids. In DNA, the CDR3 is TGTGCCAGCAGGGGGGTAAGGGAGCAGTACTTC. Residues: CASRGVREQYF. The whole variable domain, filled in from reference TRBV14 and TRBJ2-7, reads EAGVTQFPSHSVIEKGQTVTLRCDPISGHDNLYWYRRVMGKEIKFLLHFVKESKQDESGMPNNRFLAERTGGTYSTLKVQPAELEDSGVYFCASRGVREQYFGPGTRLTVT.